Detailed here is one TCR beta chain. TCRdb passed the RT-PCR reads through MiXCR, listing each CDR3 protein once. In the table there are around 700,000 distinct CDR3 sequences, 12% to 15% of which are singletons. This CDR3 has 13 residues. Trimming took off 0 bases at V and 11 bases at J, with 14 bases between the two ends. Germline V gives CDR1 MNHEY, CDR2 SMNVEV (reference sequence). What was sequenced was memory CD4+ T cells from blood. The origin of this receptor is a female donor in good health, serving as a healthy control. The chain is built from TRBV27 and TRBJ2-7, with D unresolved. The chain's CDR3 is CASSLSVGRMEYF. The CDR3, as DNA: TGTGCCAGCAGTTTATCCGTCGGACGGATGGAGTACTTC.